Below, 25 T cell receptor beta chains from the same sample are listed, as sequenced in a study of naive and memory T cell subsets. The beta constant-region primer was an equimolar mix of two oligonucleotides covering TRBC1 and TRBC2. Nested alpha and beta constant-region primers with the SP2 primer drove four PCR rounds on ligated cDNA. TCRdb processed the UMI-ligation and nested PCR reads anew with MiXCR; each CDR3 protein has one entry. The profile shows about 120,000 distinct CDR3 sequences, 35% to 40% of them singletons. The sample comprised central memory CD4+ T cells from blood. The receptors come from a human donor in good health.

The gene calls are TRBV20-1 and TRBJ2-1; TRBD2 aligns across 11 bases. V was clipped by 3 bases and J by 2 bases; unmatched bases: 6. In germline, CDR1 is DFQATT, CDR2 SNEGSKA (reference sequence). The CDR3 runs 16 residues. CDR3: CSARSLAGGAYNEQFF. The DNA for the CDR3 is TGCAGTGCTAGGAGCTTAGCGGGAGGGGCCTACAATGAGCAGTTCTTC.

Comment on this clonotype: A read error may produce the germline difference seen at one junction end. This sequence joins TRBV7-7 and TRBJ2-1; a possible D gene is TRBD2 (7 bases). CDR1 and CDR2 (germline): SSHAT, FNYEAQ (reference sequence). The CDR3 has 18 residues. The chain's CDR3 is CASSLLPGGSNSYNEQFF. The CDR3 DNA reads as TGTGCTAGCAGCTTACTACCGGGGGGCTCCAACTCCTACAATGAGCAGTTCTTC. The variable domain in full, completed from reference TRBV7-7 and TRBJ2-1, reads GAGVSQSPRYKVTKRGQDVTLRCDPISSHATLYWYQQALGQGPEFLTYFNYEAQPDKSGLPSDRFSAERPEGSISTLTIQRTEQRDSAMYRCASSLLPGGSNSYNEQFFGPGTRLTVL.

This clonotype was seen a handful of times. This chain joins TRBV20-1 and TRBJ2-1; TRBD2 matches at 13 bases. The V segment lost 6 bases and the J segment 10 bases; nucleotides outside the gene matches: 12. CDR1 DFQATT and CDR2 SNEGSKA come from the germline V gene (reference sequence). The CDR3 is 15 residues long. The DNA of the CDR3 is TGCAGTGCCAAGTACCAGGGACTAGCGGGATTAGAGCAGTTCTTC. This encodes CSAKYQGLAGLEQFF.

V gene TRBV18 combines with J gene TRBJ1-2; TRBD1 aligns across 10 bases. Germline CDR1 and CDR2: KGHSH and LQKENI. With 4 bases clipped from V and 4 bases from J, the junction kept 6 bases outside the gene matches. The CDR3 runs 15 residues. The CDR3 nucleotides read TGTGCCAGCTCACTGACAGGGGGCAGCAGCTATGGCTACACCTTC. Translation gives CASSLTGGSSYGYTF.

This clonotype came up many times. DNA for the CDR3: TGCGCCAGCAGCCGGGGTCTGGGGAACTACGAGCAGTACTTC. Encoded protein: CASSRGLGNYEQYF. This chain uses TRBV4-3 with TRBJ2-7; D unresolved. Trimming stripped 4 bases from V and 3 bases from J, with 13 bases between. Germline V CDR1 and CDR2: LGHNA, YSLEER. The CDR3 runs 14 residues.

The V and J genes are TRBV30 and TRBJ2-5; D unclear. The V gene lost 2 bases and the J gene lost 5 bases, with 9 bases spanning the gap. The CDR3 has 12 amino acids. Germline CDR1 is GTSNPN and CDR2 is SVGIG (reference sequence). The DNA for the CDR3 is TGTGCCTGGAGTAAGAGACGTGAGACCCAGTACTTC. It translates to CAWSKRRETQYF. Full variable domain (outside the CDR3, taken from reference TRBV30 and TRBJ2-5): SQTIHQWPATLVQPVGSPLSLECTVEGTSNPNLYWYRQAAGRGLQLLFYSVGIGQISSEVPQNLSASRPQDRQFILSSKKLLLSDSGFYLCAWSKRRETQYFGPGTRLLVL.

The J gene is TRBJ2-1, the V gene TRBV5-1, with 10 positions matching TRBD2. The V and J ends lost 5 bases and 5 bases, in that order; junction bases with no gene match: 22. Germline V CDR1 and CDR2: SGHRS, YFSETQ. The CDR3 sequence is 20 residues long. The CDR3, as DNA: TGCGCCAGCAGAGGGCCGGTACTAGCGGGACCGACTACCTTGAACAATGAGCAGTTCTTC. Translation gives CASRGPVLAGPTTLNNEQFF.

This clonotype appeared a few times. The chain recombines TRBV6-1 with TRBJ2-4; D possibly corresponds to TRBD1 (6 bases). Looked up from germline, CDR1 is MNHNS and CDR2 is SASEGT. Trimming removed 4 bases from V and 2 bases from J, with 12 bases in between. The CDR3 is 15 amino acids. CDR3: CASSAQGFSKNIQYF. Written as DNA, the CDR3 is TGTGCCAGCAGTGCTCAGGGGTTTTCCAAAAACATTCAGTACTTC.

This chain links TRBV7-2 with TRBJ2-7; 7 nucleotides line up with TRBD2. Germline values: CDR1 SGHTA, CDR2 FQGNSA. The CDR3 loop spans 14 amino acids. Germline trimming cut 5 bases from V and 2 bases from J; bases unmatched to any gene: 6. This CDR3 reads CASSPFRGAYEQYF. CDR3 coding DNA: TGTGCCAGCAGCCCCTTCCGGGGGGCCTACGAGCAGTACTTC.

This clonotype has only a few counts. CDR3 coding DNA: TGTGCCAGCAGTGGTAACAATGAGCAGTTCTTC. This sequence encodes CASSGNNEQFF. This chain links TRBV28 with TRBJ2-1; D unresolved. The germline CDR1 and CDR2 sequences are MDHEN and SYDVKM. Trimming stripped 5 bases from V and 5 bases from J, with 4 bases between. The CDR3 is 11 amino acids.

This clonotype was counted only a few times. The rearrangement uses TRBV24-1 and TRBJ1-5; 9 nucleotides agree with TRBD1. The trim removed 4 bases at V and 6 bases at J, leaving 9 bases unmatched. The V gene's germline CDR1 is KGHDR and CDR2 SFDVKD. This CDR3 is 16 amino acids long. This CDR3 is CATSDGGQGYFQPQHF. The CDR3 coding sequence is TGTGCCACCAGTGACGGGGGACAGGGTTACTTTCAGCCCCAGCATTTT.

The rearrangement uses TRBV20-1 and TRBJ2-5; 7 nucleotides match TRBD2. The V and J ends lost 6 bases and 4 bases, in that order; junction bases with no gene match: 5. Germline lookup yields CDR1 DFQATT and CDR2 SNEGSKA (reference sequence). CDR3 length: 12 amino acids. DNA of the CDR3: TGCAGTGCGGTAATAGCGGGAGAGACCCAGTACTTC. Translated: CSAVIAGETQYF.

The chain links TRBV5-1 to TRBJ2-7; unclear D gene. Per the germline V gene, CDR1 is SGHRS and CDR2 is YFSETQ. This CDR3 has 13 amino acids. V shed 6 bases and J shed 0 bases, with 10 bases lying between them. The CDR3 nucleotides are TGCGCCAGCAATTCGGGCAACTCCTACGAGCAGTACTTC. Protein: CASNSGNSYEQYF.

The V and J genes are TRBV7-2 and TRBJ2-7; D may match TRBD1 or TRBD2 (6 bases each). There are 15 residues in the CDR3. Germline lookup yields CDR1 SGHTA and CDR2 FQGNSA. The V and J ends lost 3 bases and 4 bases respectively, with 16 bases between them. CDR3 amino acids: CASSFGGDNAYEQYF. CDR3 nucleotide sequence: TGTGCCAGCAGCTTTGGAGGGGACAATGCATACGAGCAGTACTTC. Full variable domain (missing parts from reference TRBV7-2 and TRBJ2-7): GAGVSQSPSNKVTEKGKDVELRCDPISGHTALYWYRQSLGQGLEFLIYFQGNSAPDKSGLPSDRFSAERTGGSVSTLTIQRTQQEDSAVYLCASSFGGDNAYEQYFGPGTRLTVT.

The chain recombines TRBV27 with TRBJ2-7; 8 positions agree with TRBD1. From germline, CDR1 is MNHEY and CDR2 SMNVEV (reference sequence). The ends lost 6 bases at V and 4 bases at J; junction bases unmatched: 11. This CDR3 has 15 amino acids. The CDR3: CASSYTGTGGYEQYF. The DNA for the CDR3 is TGTGCCAGCAGCTATACCGGGACAGGAGGTTACGAGCAGTACTTC.

This clonotype was counted between two and nine times. The J gene is TRBJ2-7, the V gene TRBV7-3, with 10 bases matching TRBD1. Germline CDR1 is SGHTA and CDR2 is FQGTGA. The J segment lost 6 bases and the V segment lost 2 bases, leaving 16 bases of the junction unmatched. The CDR3 totals 18 residues. The CDR3 sequence: CASSLSAGTGVQPVEQYF. CDR3 DNA: TGTGCCAGCAGCTTATCAGCCGGGACAGGGGTCCAGCCAGTCGAGCAGTACTTC. Full variable domain (outside the CDR3, taken from reference TRBV7-3 and TRBJ2-7): GAGVSQTPSNKVTEKGKYVELRCDPISGHTALYWYRQSLGQGPEFLIYFQGTGAADDSGLPNDRFFAVRPEGSVSTLKIQRTERGDSAVYLCASSLSAGTGVQPVEQYFGPGTRLTVT.

The chain is built from TRBV27 and TRBJ2-5; 10 bases map to TRBD1. The CDR3 length is 15 residues. After removal of 5 bases from V and 0 bases from J, the junction contained 3 bases not matched to a gene. Germline-derived CDR1 and CDR2 are MNHEY and SMNVEV (reference sequence). This CDR3 reads CASSQGQGNQETQYF. The CDR3 DNA sequence: TGTGCCAGCAGTCAGGGACAGGGGAACCAAGAGACCCAGTACTTC.

This clonotype was detected once. V gene TRBV30 combines with J gene TRBJ2-7, with TRBD1 as a possible D gene (6 bases). Germline CDR1 GTSNPN, CDR2 SVGIG (reference sequence). CDR3 size: 14 residues. Trimming pared 0 bases from V and 7 bases from J, leaving 16 bases between. The CDR3 reads CAWSVQGWGMEQYF. CDR3 DNA sequence: TGTGCCTGGAGTGTACAGGGTTGGGGAATGGAGCAGTACTTC.

This clonotype occurred a few times. The CDR3 protein is CASSYYRAHYEQYF. The CDR3 nucleotides are TGTGCCAGCAGTTACTACCGGGCACACTACGAGCAGTACTTC. The gene calls are TRBV6-2 or TRBV6-3 and TRBJ2-7; D remains unclear. The V and J ends lost 1 base and 3 bases respectively, with 10 bases between them. This CDR3 region has 14 residues. Germline V gene sequence: CDR1 MNHEY, CDR2 SVGEGT.

V usage is TRBV6-5 and J usage is TRBJ1-2; tentative D call: TRBD1 (5 bases). The ends were cut back, 2 bases at V and 1 base at J, with 17 bases in the middle. CDR1 MNHEY and CDR2 SVGAGI come from the germline V gene. CDR3 length equals 17 residues. The CDR3 sequence: CASSYRPGQGDNYGYTF. The CDR3 DNA is TGTGCCAGCAGTTACCGTCCAGGTCAAGGGGATAACTATGGCTACACCTTC.

The rearrangement joins TRBV5-1 to TRBJ2-1, with 8 nucleotides matching TRBD2. The CDR3 length is 18 residues. After removal of 0 bases from V and 1 base from J, the junction contained 9 bases not matched to a gene. Germline CDR1 and CDR2: SGHRS and YFSETQ. This CDR3 reads CASSLGPSGSSSYNEQFF. CDR3 DNA: TGCGCCAGCAGCTTGGGCCCCAGCGGGAGTAGTTCCTACAATGAGCAGTTCTTC.

V usage is TRBV7-3 and J usage is TRBJ1-6; TRBD1 matches 7 bases. Germline loops: CDR1 SGHTA, CDR2 FQGTGA. V lost 6 bases, J lost 7 bases, and 9 bases stayed unmatched. This CDR3 has 15 amino acids. The CDR3 nucleotides are TGTGCCAGCAGGCCTACCGGGACAGTAAATTCACCCCTCCACTTT. Protein sequence: CASRPTGTVNSPLHF.

The V and J genes are TRBV29-1 and TRBJ2-5; TRBD2 might be the D (6 bases). The germline gives CDR1 SQVTM, CDR2 ANQGSEA. This CDR3 is built from 12 residues. V gave up 6 bases and J gave up 5 bases, with 13 bases separating them. Here the CDR3 DNA reads TGCAGCGTGAGACTAGGAGCGGAGACCCAGTACTTC. Its translation: CSVRLGAETQYF.

The chain couples TRBV30 to TRBJ2-5; 9 nucleotides align to TRBD1. Trimming at V came to 7 bases and at J to 3 bases, leaving 3 bases not matched to a gene. The CDR3 runs 12 residues. From germline, CDR1 is GTSNPN and CDR2 SVGIG (reference sequence). The CDR3 is CALRTGEETQYF. For the CDR3, the DNA is TGTGCCTTAAGGACAGGGGAAGAGACCCAGTACTTC.

The V call is TRBV6-1, the J call TRBJ2-7, with 7 bases matching TRBD2. Germline assignment: CDR1 MNHNS and CDR2 SASEGT. Trimming removed 5 bases from V and 5 bases from J; junction bases left unmatched: 9. There are 14 residues in the CDR3. The CDR3: CASSPTGGRDEQYF. For the CDR3, the DNA is TGTGCCAGCAGTCCGACCGGGGGGAGGGACGAGCAGTACTTC.